This TCR beta chain was retrieved from a study of T-cell memory formation after mild COVID-19. Study information: In these data, TCR clusters were largely donor specific.

Per germline, CDR1 KGHDR and CDR2 SFDVKD. The CDR3 length is 16 residues. V was clipped by 9 bases and J by 1 base; unmatched bases: 10. UMIs and sample barcodes were carried by the TCR alpha and TCR beta cDNA libraries that 5'RACE produced using constant-segment primers. One entry per CDR3 protein, called by TCRdb with MiXCR from the 5' RACE reads. Found here are 190,000 or so distinct CDR3 sequences, about 20% of them singletons; the top ten hold roughly 23%. This clonotype was seen more than once but under ten times. Material for sequencing was PBMCs or a T cell subset sorted from them (not recorded which). The V and J genes are TRBV24-1 and TRBJ2-3, with 9 bases lining up with TRBD1. The clonotype originates from an adult woman who had mild COVID-19 (a few samples of this study predate the infection). Cell type and time point are not known. The CDR3 sequence: CATSAPWTGGTDTQYF. The CDR3 bases are TGTGCCACCTCAGCTCCCTGGACAGGGGGCACAGATACGCAGTATTTT.